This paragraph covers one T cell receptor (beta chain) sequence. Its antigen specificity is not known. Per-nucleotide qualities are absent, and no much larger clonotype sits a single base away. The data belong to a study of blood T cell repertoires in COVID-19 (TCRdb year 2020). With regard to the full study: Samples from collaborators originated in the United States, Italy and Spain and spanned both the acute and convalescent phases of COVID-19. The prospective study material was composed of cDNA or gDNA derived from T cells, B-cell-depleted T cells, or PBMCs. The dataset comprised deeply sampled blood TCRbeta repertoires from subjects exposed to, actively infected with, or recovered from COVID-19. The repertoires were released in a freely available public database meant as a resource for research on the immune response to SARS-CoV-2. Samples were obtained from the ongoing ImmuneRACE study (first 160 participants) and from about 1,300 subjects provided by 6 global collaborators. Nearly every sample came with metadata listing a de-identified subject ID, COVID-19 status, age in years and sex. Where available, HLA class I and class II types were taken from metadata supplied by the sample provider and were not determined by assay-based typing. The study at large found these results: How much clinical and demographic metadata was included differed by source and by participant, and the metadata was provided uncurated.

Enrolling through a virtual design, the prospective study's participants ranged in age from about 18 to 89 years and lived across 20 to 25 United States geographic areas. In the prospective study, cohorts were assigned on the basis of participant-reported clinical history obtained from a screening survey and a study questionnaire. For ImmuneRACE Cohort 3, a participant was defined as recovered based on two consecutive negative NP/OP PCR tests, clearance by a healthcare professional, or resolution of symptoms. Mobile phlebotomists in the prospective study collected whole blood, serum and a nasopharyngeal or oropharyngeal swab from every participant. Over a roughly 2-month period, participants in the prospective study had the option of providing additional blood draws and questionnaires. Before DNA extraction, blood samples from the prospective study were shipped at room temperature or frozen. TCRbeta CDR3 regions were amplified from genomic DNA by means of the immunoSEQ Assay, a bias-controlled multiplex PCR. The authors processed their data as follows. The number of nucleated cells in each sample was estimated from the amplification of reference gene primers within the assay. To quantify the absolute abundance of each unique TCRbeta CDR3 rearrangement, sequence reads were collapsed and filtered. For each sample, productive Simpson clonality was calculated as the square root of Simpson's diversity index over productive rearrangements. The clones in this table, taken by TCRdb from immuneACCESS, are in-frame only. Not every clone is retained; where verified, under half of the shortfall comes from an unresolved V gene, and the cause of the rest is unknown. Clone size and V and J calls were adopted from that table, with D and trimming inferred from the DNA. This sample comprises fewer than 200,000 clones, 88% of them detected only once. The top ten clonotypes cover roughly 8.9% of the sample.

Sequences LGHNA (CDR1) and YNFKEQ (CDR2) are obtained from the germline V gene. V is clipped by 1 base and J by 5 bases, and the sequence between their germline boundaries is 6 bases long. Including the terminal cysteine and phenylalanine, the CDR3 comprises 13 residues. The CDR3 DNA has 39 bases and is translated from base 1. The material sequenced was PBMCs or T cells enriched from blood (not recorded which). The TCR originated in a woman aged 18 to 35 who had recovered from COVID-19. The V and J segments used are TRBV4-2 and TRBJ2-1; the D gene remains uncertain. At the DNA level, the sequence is TGTGCCAGCAGCCAAGTGTTAGACAATGAGCAGTTCTTC. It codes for CASSQVLDNEQFF.